This T cell receptor beta chain was obtained from a study of CD8 T cells in ankylosing spondylitis. TCRdb passed the 5' RACE reads through MiXCR, listing each CDR3 protein once. The sample lists hundreds of thousands of distinct CDR3 sequences; approximately 7.6% were seen once. Overall study results and limits: A TCR beta motif of several highly homologous variants seemed to mark ankylosing spondylitis blood.

There are 12 residues in the CDR3. Between the trimmed V and J ends, which lost 8 bases and 4 bases, there was a span of 9 bases. Germline V lookup: CDR1 SEHNR, CDR2 FQNEAQ (reference sequence). This clonotype was counted at least ten times. Its antigen remains unknown. This TCR was sampled from a female donor with ankylosing spondylitis or in good health (not recorded which). The sequenced sample consisted of blood, either unsorted or a sorted T cell fraction (not recorded which). The chain combines TRBV7-9 with TRBJ1-5, with D perhaps TRBD1 (6 bases). CDR3 DNA sequence: TGTGCCAGCCAGAGGGGGAATCAGCCCCAGCATTTT. It translates to CASQRGNQPQHF.